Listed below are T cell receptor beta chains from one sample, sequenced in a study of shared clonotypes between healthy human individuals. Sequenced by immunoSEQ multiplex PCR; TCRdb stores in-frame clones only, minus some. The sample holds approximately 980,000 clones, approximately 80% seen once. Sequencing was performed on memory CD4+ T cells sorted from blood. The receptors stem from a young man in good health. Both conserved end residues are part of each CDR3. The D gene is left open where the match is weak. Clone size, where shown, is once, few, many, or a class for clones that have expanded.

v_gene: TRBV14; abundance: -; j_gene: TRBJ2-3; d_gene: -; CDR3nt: TGTGCCAGCAGCTCCCGACTCACAGATACGCAGTATTTT; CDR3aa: CASSSRLTDTQYF
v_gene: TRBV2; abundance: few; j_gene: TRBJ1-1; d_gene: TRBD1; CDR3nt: TGTGCCAGCAGAGACAGGGGACCGAACACTGAAGCTTTCTTT; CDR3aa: CASRDRGPNTEAFF
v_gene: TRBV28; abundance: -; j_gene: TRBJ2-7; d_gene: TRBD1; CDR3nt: TGTGCCAGCAGTAGGACAGGGGAATCCTACGAGCAGTACTTC; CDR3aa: CASSRTGESYEQYF
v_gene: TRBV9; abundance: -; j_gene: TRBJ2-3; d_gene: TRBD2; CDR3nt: TGTGCCAGCAGCGTCAGCGGGGGGTCGACAGATACGCAGTATTTT; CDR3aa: CASSVSGGSTDTQYF
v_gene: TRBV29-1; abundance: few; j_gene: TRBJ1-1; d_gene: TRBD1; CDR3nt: TGCAGCGTTGTGGGACAGGGATCGAGCACTGAAGCTTTCTTT; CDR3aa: CSVVGQGSSTEAFF
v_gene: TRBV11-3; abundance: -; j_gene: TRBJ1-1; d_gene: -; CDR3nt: TGTGCCAGCAGCCTCAGGGATACGGCCTTGAACACTGAAGCTTTCTTT; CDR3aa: CASSLRDTALNTEAFF
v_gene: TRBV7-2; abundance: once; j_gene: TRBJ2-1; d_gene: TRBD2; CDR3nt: TGTGCCAGCAGCTTAGCCGGGACTAACAAGGCCAATGAGCAGTTCTTC; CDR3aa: CASSLAGTNKANEQFF
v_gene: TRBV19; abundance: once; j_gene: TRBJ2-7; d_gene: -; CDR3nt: TGTGCCAGTAGTATAAAGGGGCAGGCCAGTGGGCAGGAGCAGTACTTC; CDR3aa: CASSIKGQASGQEQYF
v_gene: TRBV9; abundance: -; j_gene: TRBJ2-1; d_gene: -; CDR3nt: TGTGCCAGCAGCCTAACTGGGGGCGAGGGCTACAATGAGCAGTTCTTC; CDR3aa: CASSLTGGEGYNEQFF
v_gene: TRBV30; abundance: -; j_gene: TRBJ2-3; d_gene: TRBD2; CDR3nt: TGTGCCTGGAGTGTACAATGGGGGGGGAGCACAGATACGCAGTATTTT; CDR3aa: CAWSVQWGGSTDTQYF
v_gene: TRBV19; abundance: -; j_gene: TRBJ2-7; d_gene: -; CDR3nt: TGTGCCAGTAGTATTTTTAGCGGCTACGAGCAGTACTTC; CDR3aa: CASSIFSGYEQYF
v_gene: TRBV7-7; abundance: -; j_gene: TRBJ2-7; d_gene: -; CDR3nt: TGTGCTAGCAGCTTAGCGCTATATTACGAGCAGTACTTC; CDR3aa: CASSLALYYEQYF
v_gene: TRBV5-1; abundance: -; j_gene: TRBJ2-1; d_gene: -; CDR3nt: TGCGCCAGCAGCTTCGCCCAGACTGAGCAGTTCTTC; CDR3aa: CASSFAQTEQFF
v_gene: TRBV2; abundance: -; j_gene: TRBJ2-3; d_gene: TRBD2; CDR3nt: TGTGCCAGCAGTGAAGCTATGTCGGGGGGTGGAAATACGCAGTATTTT; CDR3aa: CASSEAMSGGGNTQYF
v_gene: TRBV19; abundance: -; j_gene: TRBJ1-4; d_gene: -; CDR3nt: TGTGCCAGTACGACGGGGAGTTGGAATGAAAAACTGTTTTTT; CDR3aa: CASTTGSWNEKLFF
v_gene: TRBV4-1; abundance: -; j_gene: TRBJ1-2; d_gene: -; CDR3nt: TGCGCCAGCAGCCAAGAACAGGGCCTTGGCTACACCTTC; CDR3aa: CASSQEQGLGYTF
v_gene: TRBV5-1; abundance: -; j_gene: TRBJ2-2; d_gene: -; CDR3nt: TGCGCCAGCAGCTTGGGACAGAGCACCGGGGAGCTGTTTTTT; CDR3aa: CASSLGQSTGELFF
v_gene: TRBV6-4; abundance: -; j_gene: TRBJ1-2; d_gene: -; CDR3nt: TGTGCCAGCAGAGAGGGGCCGGCTAACTATGGCTACACCTTC; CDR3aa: CASREGPANYGYTF
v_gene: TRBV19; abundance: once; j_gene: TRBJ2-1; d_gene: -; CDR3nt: TGTGCCAGTAGTCCGTCCGGTGGGGCGGTGGATGAGCAGTTCTTC; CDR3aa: CASSPSGGAVDEQFF
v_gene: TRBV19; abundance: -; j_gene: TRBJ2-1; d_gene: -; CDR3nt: TGTGCCAGTAGTATGTCTACGGGAGCTCCCTACAATGAGCAGTTCTTC; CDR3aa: CASSMSTGAPYNEQFF
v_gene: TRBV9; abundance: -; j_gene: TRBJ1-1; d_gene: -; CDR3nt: TGTGCCAGCAGCGTAGAGGGCTTTGGTGAAGCTTTCTTT; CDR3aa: CASSVEGFGEAFF
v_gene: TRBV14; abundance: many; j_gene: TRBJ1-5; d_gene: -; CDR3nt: TGTGCCAGCAGCCAAGATATTGAAGGATTTCAGCATTTT; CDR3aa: CASSQDIEGFQHF
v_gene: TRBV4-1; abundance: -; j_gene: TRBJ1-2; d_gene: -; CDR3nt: TGCGCCAGCAGCCAAGGGGAACAGGGTTTTGGCTACACCTTC; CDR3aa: CASSQGEQGFGYTF
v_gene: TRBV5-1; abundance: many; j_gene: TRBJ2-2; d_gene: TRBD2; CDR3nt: TGCGCCAGCAGCTCCGCGGGGGAGGGCACCGGGGAGCTGTTTTTT; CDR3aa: CASSSAGEGTGELFF
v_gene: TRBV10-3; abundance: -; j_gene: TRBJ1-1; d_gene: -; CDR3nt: TGTGCCATCAGTGAGTCGCGGGGGGTCACTGAAGCTTTCTTT; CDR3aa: CAISESRGVTEAFF
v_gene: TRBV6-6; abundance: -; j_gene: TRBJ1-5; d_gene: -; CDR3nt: TGTGCCAGCAGTCCCGCCGACAGCAATCAGCCCCAGCATTTT; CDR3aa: CASSPADSNQPQHF